A selection of T cell receptor beta chains follows, all from one sample in a study of cytomegalovirus exposure and HLA in healthy donors. Method: immunoSEQ multiplex PCR; TCRdb's copy keeps in-frame clones and lacks some. Of fewer than 110,000 clones detected, under 80% appear once; the ten largest clones hold approximately 10%. Input material: PBMCs. The receptors were sampled from a woman in her late teens or twenties in good health and CMV-seropositive. The conserved cysteine and the conserved F or W are not part of the CDR3 here.

ASSSGGATDTQY | TRBJ2-3 | TRBV6-4
ASKEDTQY | TRBJ2-3 | TRBV2
ASIHRGSTSYEQY | TRBJ2-7 | TRBV6-5
ASRDISGGQYWTEAF | TRBJ1-1 | TRBV27
ASSPSALNTEAF | TRBJ1-1 | TRBV7-8
ASSQDTRGGNTIY | TRBJ1-3 | TRBV6-5
ASKGGPETQY | TRBJ2-5 | TRBV6-6
ASRSGQPFSPLH | TRBJ1-6 | TRBV6-5
ASSPGLAGVGEQY | TRBJ2-7 | TRBV5-1
AWSLQGSEKLF | TRBJ1-4 | TRBV30
ASSSKTASGSRTDTQY | TRBJ2-3 | TRBV9
ASSSAGRGYT | TRBJ1-2 | TRBV28
ASSLRGTGNTIY | TRBJ1-3 | TRBV28
ASSLPRGGKYGYT | TRBJ1-2 | TRBV7-2
ASSVDRGRGQPQH | TRBJ1-5 | TRBV19
ASSGRGGGAADTQY | TRBJ2-3 | TRBV2
ASRASGTETQY | TRBJ2-5 | TRBV6-5
ASSLEWNWEGTQY | TRBJ2-3 | TRBV5-1
ASSFGTSGRVSEQY | TRBJ2-7 | TRBV5-1
ASSPDRGGGSPLH | TRBJ1-6 | TRBV27
ASSSRPGPGDEQF | TRBJ2-1 | TRBV7-8
ASSMVWGQGSYEQY | TRBJ2-7 | TRBV28
ASSSLAGSSYEQY | TRBJ2-7 | TRBV5-1
ASSLLAGESYEQY | TRBJ2-7 | TRBV7-2
ASSSLDTPGVAF | TRBJ1-1 | TRBV11-2
ASKEIGTDSNQPQH | TRBJ1-5 | TRBV21-1
ASMRGAEETQY | TRBJ2-5 | TRBV5-1
ASSLGSGGGTQY | TRBJ2-5 | TRBV7-2
ASSYGPSVQY | TRBJ2-5 | TRBV6-6
AISDKRTNTGELF | TRBJ2-2 | TRBV10-3
AWSLTISGYT | TRBJ1-2 | TRBV30
ASSFGASNQPQH | TRBJ1-5 | TRBV7-2
ASSQVTHPGDTQY | TRBJ2-3 | TRBV4-3
ASSIRQWETQY | TRBJ2-5 | TRBV19
ASSQVPGPNSPLH | TRBJ1-6 | TRBV5-4
ASSLGGTGLLGYT | TRBJ1-2 | TRBV7-8
AWRDSISNYGYT | TRBJ1-2 | TRBV30
ASSSTSAGELF | TRBJ2-2 | TRBV7-9